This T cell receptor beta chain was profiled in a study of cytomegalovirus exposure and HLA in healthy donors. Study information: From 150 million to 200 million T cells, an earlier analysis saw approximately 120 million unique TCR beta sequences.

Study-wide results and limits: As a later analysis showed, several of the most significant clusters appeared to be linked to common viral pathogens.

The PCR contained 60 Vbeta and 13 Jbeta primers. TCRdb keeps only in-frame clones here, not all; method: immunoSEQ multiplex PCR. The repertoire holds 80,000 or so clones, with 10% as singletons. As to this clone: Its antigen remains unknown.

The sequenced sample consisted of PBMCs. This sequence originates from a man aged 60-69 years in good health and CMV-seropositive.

In DNA, the CDR3 is TGTGCCAGCAGCCCCGTGAGGGTGGGACTAGCGCTACCAGATACGCAGTATTTT. Translation: CASSPVRVGLALPDTQYF. The V gene is TRBV7-8, the J gene TRBJ2-3; the match to TRBD2 covers 10 bases. Per germline, CDR1 SGHVS and CDR2 FQNEAQ. This CDR3 contains 18 residues. The ends lost 5 bases at V and 4 bases at J; junction bases unmatched: 15. The variable domain in full, with the rest retrieved from reference TRBV7-8 and TRBJ2-3, is GAGVSQSPRYKVAKRGQDVALRCDPISGHVSLFWYQQALGQGPEFLTYFQNEAQLDKSGLPSDRFFAERPEGSVSTLKIQRTQQEDSAVYLCASSPVRVGLALPDTQYFGPGTRLTVL.